This T cell receptor (beta chain) is drawn from a study of patients and donors after allogeneic stem cell transplantation. TCRdb re-called the RT-PCR reads through MiXCR, storing one row per CDR3 protein. This sample yields about a million distinct CDR3 sequences, of which roughly 17% are seen a single time; about 6% belongs to the top ten. The germline gives CDR1 MNHEY, CDR2 SMNVEV (reference sequence). V shed 0 bases and J shed 0 bases, with 14 bases lying between them. This CDR3 is built from 18 residues. Sequencing was carried out using blood, either unsorted or a sorted T cell fraction (not recorded which). The chain is built from TRBV27 and TRBJ1-4; no definite D call. The receptor comes from a human donor who was either an allogeneic HSCT recipient or a stem cell or donor lymphocyte infusion donor (not recorded which). It is not recorded whose cells these are; they may come from a transplant donor. The CDR3 DNA reads as TGTGCCAGCAGTTTATCAAGGAGGGCGTCGGCAACTAATGAAAAACTGTTTTTT. This encodes CASSLSRRASATNEKLFF.